Each of the 29 T cell receptor beta chains below was sequenced from the same sample in a study of patients and donors after allogeneic stem cell transplantation. TCRdb re-called the RT-PCR reads through MiXCR, storing one row per CDR3 protein. In the table there are about 110,000 distinct CDR3 sequences, around 36% of which are singletons. The material sequenced was blood, either unsorted or a sorted T cell fraction (not recorded which). Receptors originate from a human donor who was either an allogeneic HSCT recipient or a stem cell or donor lymphocyte infusion donor (not recorded which). It is not recorded whose cells these are; they may come from a transplant donor.

This clonotype was observed a handful of times. This chain links TRBV12-3 or TRBV12-4 with TRBJ2-5; D unresolved. The CDR3 length is 14 residues. Trimming stripped 1 base from V and 0 bases from J, with 6 bases between. CDR3 protein: CASSLDQHQETQYF. As DNA, the CDR3 is TGTGCCAGCAGTTTAGATCAGCACCAAGAGACCCAGTACTTC.

A few counts support this clonotype. This chain connects TRBV12-3 or TRBV12-4 to TRBJ2-1, with D perhaps being TRBD1 or TRBD2 (5 bases each). The CDR3 is made up of 14 amino acids. The ends were cut back, 6 bases at V and 3 bases at J, with 12 bases in the middle. The CDR3 spells CASSRGSLYNEQFF. The CDR3 bases are TGTGCCAGCAGCCGGGGCTCTCTCTACAATGAGCAGTTCTTC.

The V and J genes are TRBV12-3 or TRBV12-4 and TRBJ2-2; 7 bases are a match to TRBD1. V shed 3 bases and J 0 bases; nucleotides not matched to a gene: 4. The CDR3 sequence is 16 residues long. The CDR3 sequence: CASSFRGWSNTGELFF. CDR3 coding DNA: TGTGCCAGCAGTTTCAGGGGGTGGTCGAACACCGGGGAGCTGTTTTTT.

Of note for this clonotype: Sequence at one end of the junction differs from germline and may be a read error. The rearrangement uses TRBV12-3 or TRBV12-4 and TRBJ1-4, with 7 bases that match TRBD1. The CDR3 sequence is 12 residues long. In nucleotides, the CDR3 is TGTGCCGGCAGCTCCGACAGGGACGGACTGTTTTTT. This codes for CAGSSDRDGLFF.

This clonotype was observed a few times. The genes are TRBV28 and TRBJ1-5; 7 bases match TRBD1. V shed 6 bases and J 4 bases; nucleotides not matched to a gene: 6. Germline CDR1 and CDR2: MDHEN and SYDVKM. The CDR3 spans 14 residues. This CDR3 reads CASRLGQSNQPQHF. The CDR3 nucleotides are TGTGCCAGCAGACTGGGACAGTCTAATCAGCCCCAGCATTTT.

As DNA, the CDR3 is TGTGCCAGCAGTTTTATAGGGGGCTCCTACAATGAGCAGTTCTTC. Amino acids: CASSFIGGSYNEQFF. The gene calls are TRBV28 and TRBJ2-1; tentatively, D is TRBD1 (6 bases). The V end lost 3 bases, the J end lost 0 bases, and 9 bases lay between the germline ends. The CDR3 totals 15 residues. Per the germline V gene, CDR1 is MDHEN and CDR2 is SYDVKM.

This clonotype was recorded many times. The CDR3 DNA reads TGTGCCAGCACACCGGACAGGGACAGTCAGCCCCAGCATTTT. Translation gives CASTPDRDSQPQHF. This chain joins TRBV12-3 or TRBV12-4 and TRBJ1-5; 8 bases line up with TRBD1. This CDR3 comprises 14 residues. Trimming removed 7 bases from V and 6 bases from J; junction bases left unmatched: 8.

This clonotype was observed a handful of times. The rearrangement joins TRBV19 to TRBJ2-3; TRBD1 matches 9 bases. The CDR3 spans 14 residues. Per the germline V gene, CDR1 is LNHDA and CDR2 is SQIVND (reference sequence). J lost 8 bases, V lost 5 bases, and 8 bases had no gene match. CDR3 sequence (DNA): TGTGCCAGTAGTTTACAGGGGGCACAAGGTACGCAGTATTTT. Its translation is CASSLQGAQGTQYF.

This chain connects TRBV20-1 to TRBJ1-1; no clear D. Trimming stripped 2 bases from V and 1 base from J, with 11 bases between. Germline assignment: CDR1 DFQATT and CDR2 SNEGSKA (reference sequence). This CDR3 spans 14 amino acids. The CDR3 loop reads CSARPGRTNTEAFF. In DNA, the CDR3 is TGCAGTGCTAGACCTGGGAGGACGAACACTGAAGCTTTCTTT.

This chain uses TRBV12-3 or TRBV12-4 with TRBJ2-5, with 12 bases lining up with TRBD2. The CDR3 has 15 residues. The trim removed 7 bases at V and 2 bases at J, leaving 5 bases unmatched. CDR3 coding DNA: TGTGCCAGCACCCATGGACTAGCGGGACAAGAGACCCAGTACTTC. Translated: CASTHGLAGQETQYF.

This chain uses TRBV20-1 with TRBJ2-7; possibly TRBD2 for D (5 bases). Trimming removed 3 bases at V and 2 bases at J, with 11 bases between. Germline V CDR1 and CDR2: DFQATT, SNEGSKA (reference sequence). This CDR3 has 13 residues. The CDR3 sequence: CSASPTTTYEQYF. The CDR3 DNA sequence: TGCAGTGCTAGCCCGACGACTACCTACGAGCAGTACTTC.

The chain uses TRBV29-1 and TRBJ1-5; D might be TRBD1 (6 bases). V shed 4 bases and J shed 4 bases, with 8 bases lying between them. The germline V gene has CDR1 SQVTM and CDR2 ANQGSEA. CDR3 size: 12 residues. CDR3 region: CSVVTGNQPQHF. The CDR3 DNA is TGCAGCGTTGTCACAGGGAATCAGCCCCAGCATTTT.

The V gene is TRBV20-1, the J gene TRBJ2-7; no firm D call. Germline V gives CDR1 DFQATT, CDR2 SNEGSKA (reference sequence). The CDR3 covers 13 residues. The CDR3 here is CSSKRARLYEQYF. The CDR3 DNA reads as TGCAGCTCAAAAAGGGCTAGACTCTACGAGCAGTACTTC.

CDR3 protein: CSARDPRTSGRWYEQYF. The CDR3 nucleotides read TGCAGTGCTAGAGATCCTCGGACTAGCGGGAGATGGTACGAGCAGTACTTC. The J gene is TRBJ2-7, the V gene TRBV20-1; TRBD2 matches at 13 bases. J gave up 4 bases and V 0 bases, and 9 bases lay outside the gene matches. In germline, CDR1 is DFQATT, CDR2 SNEGSKA (reference sequence). The CDR3 length is 17 residues.

The chain employs TRBV4-3 and TRBJ2-5; D may correspond to TRBD1 or TRBD2 (5 bases each). The CDR3 length is 17 residues. V was cut by 2 bases and J by 5 bases, with 21 bases left in between. The germline V gene encodes CDR1 LGHNA and CDR2 YSLEER. The DNA of the CDR3 is TGCGCCAGCAGCCAATTCTGGGGGACCATTGCTCAGGAGACCCAGTACTTC. The encoded protein is CASSQFWGTIAQETQYF.

The genes are TRBV6-5 and TRBJ2-1; tentative D call: TRBD1 (5 bases). This CDR3 is built from 14 residues. The germline V and J ends were trimmed by 6 bases and 7 bases, with 16 bases remaining between them. CDR1 and CDR2 (germline): MNHEY, SVGAGI. CDR3 in amino acids: CASRNSIAGNEQFF. The CDR3 DNA sequence: TGTGCCAGCAGGAACAGCATCGCAGGGAATGAGCAGTTCTTC.

This sequence joins TRBV7-9 and TRBJ2-5, with D possibly matching TRBD1 (5 bases). The V end was cut by 5 bases, the J end by 4 bases, with 23 bases between. CDR1 is SEHNR, CDR2 FQNEAQ, per germline (reference sequence). The length of the CDR3 is 17 residues. In nucleotides, the CDR3 is TGTGCCAGCAGCCCGAAACCTATTATGACAGTGCGAGAGACCCAGTACTTC. Translated, it gives CASSPKPIMTVRETQYF.

This clonotype was detected a few times. This rearrangement joins TRBV6-1 to TRBJ2-5; no reliable D call. Germline-derived CDR1 and CDR2 are MNHNS and SASEGT. This CDR3 has 14 residues. V lost 2 bases to trimming and J lost 2 bases, with 9 bases between them. The DNA of the CDR3 is TGTGCCAGCAGTGAATCCTCAGGTCAAGAGACCCAGTACTTC. Translating it yields CASSESSGQETQYF.

A few counts support this clonotype. J is TRBJ1-1 and V is TRBV12-3 or TRBV12-4; D gene uncertain. V was pared by 6 bases and J by 1 base, with 12 bases between. This CDR3 has 14 amino acids. The CDR3 DNA reads as TGTGCCAGCAGGACCCCGGGATGGAACACTGAAGCTTTCTTT. It codes for CASRTPGWNTEAFF.

The gene calls are TRBV29-1 and TRBJ2-5; D is ambiguous. With 4 bases removed from V and 0 bases from J, the gap between germline ends came to 12 bases. Germline CDR1 is SQVTM and CDR2 is ANQGSEA. CDR3 size: 14 residues. In nucleotides, the CDR3 is TGCAGCGTTGGGACCCCAAGGTACCAAGAGACCCAGTACTTC. As protein: CSVGTPRYQETQYF.

There are a few counts of this clonotype. V gene TRBV28 combines with J gene TRBJ1-5; D is possibly TRBD1 (6 bases). With 8 bases removed from V and 5 bases from J, the gap between germline ends came to 16 bases. The CDR3 runs to 14 residues. Germline V gene data show CDR1 as MDHEN and CDR2 as SYDVKM. Written as DNA, the CDR3 is TGTGCCAGCGGTAGGCAGGGGATCGATCAGCCCCAGCATTTT. It yields the protein CASGRQGIDQPQHF. The entire variable domain, with the rest obtained from reference TRBV28 and TRBJ1-5, is as follows: DVKVTQSSRYLVKRTGEKVFLECVQDMDHENMFWYRQDPGLGLRLIYFSYDVKMKEKGDIPEGYSVSREKKERFSLILESASTNQTSMYLCASGRQGIDQPQHFGDGTRLSIL.

The genes are TRBV20-1 and TRBJ2-7; D uncertain. V was cut by 1 base and J by 3 bases, with 10 bases left in between. Germline CDR1 and CDR2: DFQATT and SNEGSKA (reference sequence). The CDR3 extends over 13 amino acids. The CDR3 sequence: CSARGYNHYEQYF. In DNA, the CDR3 is TGCAGTGCTAGAGGGTACAATCACTACGAGCAGTACTTC.

This clonotype showed up just a few times. This chain connects TRBV20-1 to TRBJ1-5, with D possibly matching TRBD1 (5 bases). Per the germline V gene, CDR1 is DFQATT and CDR2 is SNEGSKA (reference sequence). The CDR3 loop spans 14 amino acids. The ends were cut back, 2 bases at V and 2 bases at J, with 10 bases in the middle. Written as DNA, the CDR3 is TGCAGTGCTAGACGGGGACCCGGCAATCAGCCCCAGCATTTT. It is translated as CSARRGPGNQPQHF.

The chain joins TRBV6-5 to TRBJ2-2; maybe TRBD1 (5 bases). V lost 1 base, J lost 3 bases, and 9 bases lay in between. The CDR3 totals 15 residues. Germline V gene data show CDR1 as MNHEY and CDR2 as SVGAGI. CDR3 sequence reads: CASSYFQGDTGELFF. In DNA form, the CDR3 reads TGTGCCAGCAGTTACTTCCAGGGCGACACCGGGGAGCTGTTTTTT.

The gene calls are TRBV4-3 and TRBJ2-4, with no clear D. CDR1 is LGHNA and CDR2 is YSLEER in the germline V gene. The CDR3 sequence is 15 residues long. V lost 0 bases to trimming and J lost 6 bases, with 12 bases between them. Here the CDR3 reads CASSQEGVVGNIQYF. The CDR3 region has the DNA TGCGCCAGCAGCCAAGAGGGCGTCGTAGGAAACATTCAGTACTTC.

This clonotype came up a few times. J is TRBJ2-2 and V is TRBV29-1; D is possibly TRBD1 (5 bases). The germline V gene has CDR1 SQVTM and CDR2 ANQGSEA. The CDR3 covers 11 residues. V dropped 4 bases and J dropped 7 bases, with 7 bases sitting between them. The CDR3 DNA reads TGCAGCGTTGCAGGGATCGGGGAGCTGTTTTTT. This gives the protein CSVAGIGELFF.

V gene TRBV7-9 combines with J gene TRBJ2-1; D perhaps matches TRBD2 (5 bases). The length of the CDR3 is 11 residues. CDR1 SEHNR and CDR2 FQNEAQ come from the germline V gene (reference sequence). V lost 3 bases, J lost 9 bases, and 6 bases lay in between. CDR3 amino acids: CASSFGGEQFF. CDR3 bases: TGTGCCAGCAGCTTTGGAGGTGAGCAGTTCTTC.

V usage is TRBV12-3 or TRBV12-4 and J usage is TRBJ2-1; 11 bases align to TRBD2. V lost 5 bases, J lost 8 bases, and 8 bases stayed unmatched. The CDR3 sequence is 15 residues long. CDR3 coding DNA: TGTGCCAGCAGTCTAACTAGCGGGAGTTGGGATGAGCAGTTCTTC. As protein: CASSLTSGSWDEQFF.

The chain recombines TRBV6-6 with TRBJ1-3, with D perhaps matching TRBD1 (6 bases). V lost 7 bases, J lost 5 bases, and 15 bases lay in between. Germline CDR1 reads MNHNY; CDR2 reads SVGAGI (reference sequence). The CDR3 covers 14 residues. CDR3 nucleotide sequence: TGTGCCAGCACCCTAAAACAGGGAAGAAACACCATATATTTT. Protein: CASTLKQGRNTIYF.